The following is a TCR beta chain sequence with its context. Antigen unknown. This sample is drawn from a study of OX40 agonist ivuxolimab in advanced cancers. Study-level background: Checkpoint inhibitors had been given previously to under 50% of patients.

V was clipped by 0 bases and J by 2 bases, with 8 bases between them. The germline V gene encodes CDR1 MNHNS and CDR2 SASEGT. CDR3 length: 15 residues. Patients had blood sampled at baseline and again on cycle 4 day 1 and cycle 7 day 1. Study conclusions and caveats: Expanded clones belonging to CD8+ T cells outnumbered, on average, those of CD4+.

Sequencing used immunoSEQ multiplex PCR; TCRdb keeps in-frame clones, though not all of them. The sample consists of tens of thousands of clones, 75% to 90% of them appearing once. The sequence was collected from an adult with an advanced solid tumor such as melanoma, head and neck, liver or kidney cancer. The rearrangement uses TRBV6-1 and TRBJ1-5; possible D gene TRBD1, 5 bases. The input for sequencing was CD4+ or CD8+ T cells sorted from blood, taken in a trial of the OX40 agonist ivuxolimab. For the CDR3, the DNA is TGTGCCAGCAGTGAAGCGCGAGGGGGCAATCAGCCCCAGCATTTT. Translated: CASSEARGGNQPQHF.